Listed below are T cell receptor beta chains from one sample, sequenced in a study of T cells expressing NK-cell markers. TCRdb reworked the 5' RACE reads into one entry per CDR3 protein, no DNA. Its listing shows some 450,000 distinct CDR3 sequences. The specimen sequenced was blood T cells: a sorted CD56 or NKG2C T cell subset, CD4+ or CD8+ T cells, or bulk PBMC T cells (not recorded which). These receptors were taken from a woman between 18 and 69 years old in good health. The CDR3 runs from the conserved cysteine through the conserved F or W.

TRBV9	TRBJ2-1	CASSVGARTSYNEQFF
TRBV3-1	TRBJ2-1	CASSQPRERGALTSSYNEQFF
TRBV6-2/TRBV6-3	TRBJ2-1	CASRLTGTKYNEQFF
TRBV20-1	TRBJ1-5	CSARVGGSNQPQHF
TRBV12-3/TRBV12-4	TRBJ2-7	CASKHGWEQYF
TRBV28	TRBJ2-1	CATSRMGNEQFF
TRBV7-9	TRBJ2-1	CASPTMGSYNEQFF
TRBV5-6	TRBJ2-7	CASRPLAAPGEQYF
TRBV24-1	TRBJ2-1	CATSDHSTSSYNEQFF
TRBV20-1	TRBJ2-3	CSARAPLQRGASRGTDTQYF
TRBV7-2	TRBJ2-3	CASSLGTSGGRTDTQYF
TRBV9	TRBJ2-7	CASSLEQGDLYEQYF
TRBV7-9	TRBJ2-7	CASTSDGVGEQYF
TRBV27	TRBJ2-1	CASSLSRLNEQFF
TRBV12-3/TRBV12-4	TRBJ2-1	CASSSERGQGNNEQFF
TRBV20-1	TRBJ2-3	CSAKPGLAVSSGTDSQYF
TRBV28	TRBJ1-2	CASSSELTGPNYGYTF
TRBV18	TRBJ2-5	CASSPGWRETQYF
TRBV7-2	TRBJ1-6	CASSLYTGANSPLHF
TRBV7-3	TRBJ2-2	CASSSTRGELFF
TRBV2	TRBJ2-5	CASQSGGGETQYF
TRBV5-4	TRBJ2-7	CASSGSSGRSPSYEQYF
TRBV6-1	TRBJ1-1	CASSDRDRMNTEAFF
TRBV29-1	TRBJ2-1	CSVDITGTSGFF
TRBV6-5	TRBJ1-6	CASSFDSTSNSPLHF
TRBV4-2	TRBJ2-4	CASSETSGGQNIQYF
TRBV29-1	TRBJ2-1	CSVSSAYNEQFF
TRBV7-2	TRBJ2-3	CASSFLGATDTQYF
TRBV3-1	TRBJ2-1	CASSLNLAGPENEQFF
TRBV12-3/TRBV12-4	TRBJ1-3	CASRSLAGGNTIYF
TRBV20-1	TRBJ2-7	CSATGGRGSEEQYF
TRBV30	TRBJ2-1	CAWSVTLREQFF
TRBV4-1	TRBJ1-1	CASSFLARVTEAFF